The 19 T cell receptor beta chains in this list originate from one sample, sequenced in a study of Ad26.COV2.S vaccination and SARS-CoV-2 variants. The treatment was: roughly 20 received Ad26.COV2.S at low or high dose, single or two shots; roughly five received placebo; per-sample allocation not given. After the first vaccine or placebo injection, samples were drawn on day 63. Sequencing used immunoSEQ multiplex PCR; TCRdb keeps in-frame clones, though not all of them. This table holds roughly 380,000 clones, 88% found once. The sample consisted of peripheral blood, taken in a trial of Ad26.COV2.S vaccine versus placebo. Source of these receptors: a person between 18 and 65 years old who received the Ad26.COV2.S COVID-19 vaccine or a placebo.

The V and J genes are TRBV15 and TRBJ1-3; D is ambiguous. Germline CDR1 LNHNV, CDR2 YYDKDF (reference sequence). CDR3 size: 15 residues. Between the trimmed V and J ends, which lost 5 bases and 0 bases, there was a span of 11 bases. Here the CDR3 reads CATSSGPSSGNTIYF. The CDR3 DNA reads TGTGCCACCAGCTCAGGACCGAGCTCTGGAAACACCATATATTTT.

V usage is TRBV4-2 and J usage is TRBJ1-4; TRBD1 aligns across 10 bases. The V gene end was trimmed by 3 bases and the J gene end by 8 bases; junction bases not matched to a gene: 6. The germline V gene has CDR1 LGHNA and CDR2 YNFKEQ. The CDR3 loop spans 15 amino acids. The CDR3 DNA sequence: TGTGCCAGCAGCCACCTAGGACAGGGGGACGAAAAACTGTTTTTT. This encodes CASSHLGQGDEKLFF.

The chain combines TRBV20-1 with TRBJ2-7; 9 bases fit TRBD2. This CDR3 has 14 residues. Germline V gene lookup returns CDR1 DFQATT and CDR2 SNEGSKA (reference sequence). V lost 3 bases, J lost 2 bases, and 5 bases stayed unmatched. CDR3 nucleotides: TGCAGTGCTAGTTTGGCTAGCGGGGCCTACGAGCAGTACTTC. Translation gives CSASLASGAYEQYF.

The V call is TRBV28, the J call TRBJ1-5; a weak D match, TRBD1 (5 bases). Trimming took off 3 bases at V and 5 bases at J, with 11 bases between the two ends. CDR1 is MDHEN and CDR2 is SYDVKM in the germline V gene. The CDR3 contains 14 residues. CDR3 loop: CASSLGRNHQPQHF. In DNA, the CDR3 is TGTGCCAGCAGTTTGGGGCGGAATCATCAGCCCCAGCATTTT. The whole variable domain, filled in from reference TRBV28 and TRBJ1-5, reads DVKVTQSSRYLVKRTGEKVFLECVQDMDHENMFWYRQDPGLGLRLIYFSYDVKMKEKGDIPEGYSVSREKKERFSLILESASTNQTSMYLCASSLGRNHQPQHFGDGTRLSIL.

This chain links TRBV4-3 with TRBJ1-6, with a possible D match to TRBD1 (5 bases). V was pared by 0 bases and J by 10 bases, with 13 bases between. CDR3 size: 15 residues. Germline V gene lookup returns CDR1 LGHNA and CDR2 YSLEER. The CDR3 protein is CASSQDGGRGSPLHF. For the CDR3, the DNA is TGCGCCAGCAGCCAAGATGGGGGGAGAGGATCACCCCTCCACTTT.

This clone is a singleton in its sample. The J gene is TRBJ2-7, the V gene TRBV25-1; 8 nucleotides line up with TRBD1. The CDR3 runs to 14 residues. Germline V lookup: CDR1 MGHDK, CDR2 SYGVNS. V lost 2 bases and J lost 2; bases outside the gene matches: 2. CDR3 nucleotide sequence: TGTGCCAGCAGTGAACCGGACAGGGCCTACGAGCAGTACTTC. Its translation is CASSEPDRAYEQYF.

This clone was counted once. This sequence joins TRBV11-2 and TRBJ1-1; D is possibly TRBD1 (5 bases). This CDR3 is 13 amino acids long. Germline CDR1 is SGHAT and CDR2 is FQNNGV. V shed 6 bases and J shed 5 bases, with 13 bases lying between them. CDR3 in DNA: TGTGCCAGCAGACCGGGGGGTCAGACTGAAGCTTTCTTT. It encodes CASRPGGQTEAFF.

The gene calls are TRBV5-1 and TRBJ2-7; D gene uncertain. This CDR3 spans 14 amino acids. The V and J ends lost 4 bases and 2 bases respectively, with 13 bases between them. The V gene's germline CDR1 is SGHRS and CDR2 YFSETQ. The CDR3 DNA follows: TGCGCCAGCAGCCCCCGACCCCTTACCTACGAGCAGTACTTC. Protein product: CASSPRPLTYEQYF.

CDR3 DNA sequence: TGTGCCAGCAGTTTACGGGGACAGGGGAAGAAGAACACTGAAGCTTTCTTT. Translation gives CASSLRGQGKKNTEAFF. V is TRBV28 and J is TRBJ1-1, with TRBD1 matching 10 bases. Germline trimming cut 2 bases from V and 1 base from J; bases unmatched to any gene: 7. The CDR3 runs to 17 residues. Germline V gene data show CDR1 as MDHEN and CDR2 as SYDVKM.

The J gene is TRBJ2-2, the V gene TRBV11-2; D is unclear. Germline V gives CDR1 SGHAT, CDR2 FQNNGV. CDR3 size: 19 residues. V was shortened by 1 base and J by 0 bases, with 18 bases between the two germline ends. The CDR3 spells CASSLAAGQAFANTGELFF. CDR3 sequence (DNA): TGTGCCAGCAGCTTAGCCGCCGGGCAGGCCTTCGCGAACACCGGGGAGCTGTTTTTT.

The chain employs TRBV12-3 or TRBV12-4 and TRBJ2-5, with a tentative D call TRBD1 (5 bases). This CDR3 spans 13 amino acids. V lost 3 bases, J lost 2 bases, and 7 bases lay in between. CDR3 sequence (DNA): TGTGCCAGCAGTTTTACAGGACAAGAGACCCAGTACTTC. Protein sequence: CASSFTGQETQYF.

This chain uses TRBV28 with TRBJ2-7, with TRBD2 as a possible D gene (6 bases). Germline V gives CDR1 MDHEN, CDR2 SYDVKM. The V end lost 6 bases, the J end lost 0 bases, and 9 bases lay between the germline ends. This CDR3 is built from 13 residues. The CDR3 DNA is TGTGCCAGCAGGGGAGGCAGCTCCTACGAGCAGTACTTC. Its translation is CASRGGSSYEQYF.

CDR3 in amino acids: CASTITPAGSTDTQYF. CDR3 nucleotides: TGTGCCAGCACCATAACCCCCGCGGGGAGCACAGATACGCAGTATTTT. The rearrangement uses TRBV6-6 and TRBJ2-3, with D perhaps matching TRBD2 (6 bases). Between the trimmed V and J ends, which lost 7 bases and 0 bases, there was a span of 17 bases. This CDR3 contains 16 residues. Germline CDR1 and CDR2: MNHNY and SVGAGI (reference sequence).

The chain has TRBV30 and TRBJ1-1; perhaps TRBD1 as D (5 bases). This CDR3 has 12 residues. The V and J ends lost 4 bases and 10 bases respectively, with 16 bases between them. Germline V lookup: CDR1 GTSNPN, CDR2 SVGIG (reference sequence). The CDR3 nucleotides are TGTGCCTGGACCATCATAGGGGAACGAGCTTTCTTT. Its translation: CAWTIIGERAFF.

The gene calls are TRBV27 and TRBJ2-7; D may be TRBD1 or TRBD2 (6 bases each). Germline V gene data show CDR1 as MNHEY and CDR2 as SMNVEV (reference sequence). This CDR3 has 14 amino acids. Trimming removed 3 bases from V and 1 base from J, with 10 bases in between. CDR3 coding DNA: TGTGCCAGCAGTTTGAGGGGGACTTCCTACGAGCAGTACTTC. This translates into CASSLRGTSYEQYF.

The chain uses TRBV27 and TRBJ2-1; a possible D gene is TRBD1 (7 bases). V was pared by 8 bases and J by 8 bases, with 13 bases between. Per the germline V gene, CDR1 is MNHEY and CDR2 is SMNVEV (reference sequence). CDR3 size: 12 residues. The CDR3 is CASWRGPYEQFF. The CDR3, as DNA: TGTGCCAGCTGGAGGGGGCCCTATGAGCAGTTCTTC.

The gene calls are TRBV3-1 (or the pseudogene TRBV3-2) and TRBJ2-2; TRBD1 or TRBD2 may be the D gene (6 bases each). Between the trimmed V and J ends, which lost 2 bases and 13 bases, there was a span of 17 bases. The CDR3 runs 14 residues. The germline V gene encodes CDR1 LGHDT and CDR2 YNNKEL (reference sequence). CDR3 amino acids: CASSQRGRLGGLFF. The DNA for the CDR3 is TGTGCCAGCAGCCAACGGGGGCGTCTTGGTGGGCTGTTTTTT.

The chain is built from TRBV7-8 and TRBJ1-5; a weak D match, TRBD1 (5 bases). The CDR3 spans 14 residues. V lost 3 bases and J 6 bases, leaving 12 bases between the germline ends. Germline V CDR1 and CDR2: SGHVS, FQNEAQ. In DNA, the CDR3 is TGTGCCAGCAGCTTGGACTATACAGGTCAGCCCCAGCATTTT. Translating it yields CASSLDYTGQPQHF.

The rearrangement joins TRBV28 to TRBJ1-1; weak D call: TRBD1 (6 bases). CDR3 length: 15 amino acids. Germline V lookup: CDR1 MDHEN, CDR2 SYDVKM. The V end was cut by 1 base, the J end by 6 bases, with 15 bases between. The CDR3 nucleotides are TGTGCCAGCAGTTTATTCGGGGGGCGCCCCCCTGAAGCTTTCTTT. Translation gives CASSLFGGRPPEAFF.